Following are 11 T cell receptor beta chains from one sample sequenced in a study of blood T cell repertoires in COVID-19. Some clones are missing from TCRdb's copy, which holds only in-frame ones; the method was immunoSEQ multiplex PCR. The data show 330,000 or so clones, over 85% seen once. Sequenced input: peripheral blood. These receptors all come from a woman in her fifties or sixties with COVID-19, enrolled during active disease.

The chain combines TRBV19 with TRBJ1-2, with 8 bases identical to TRBD1. Per the germline V gene, CDR1 is LNHDA and CDR2 is SQIVND (reference sequence). V shed 7 bases and J 2 bases; nucleotides not matched to a gene: 3. The CDR3 is made up of 13 amino acids. As DNA, the CDR3 is TGTGCCAGTAACTACAGGGGGAACTATGGCTACACCTTC. Its protein is CASNYRGNYGYTF. Looking up the rest from reference TRBV19 and TRBJ1-2 gives the full variable domain: DGGITQSPKYLFRKEGQNVTLSCEQNLNHDAMYWYRQDPGQGLRLIYYSQIVNDFQKGDIAEGYSVSREKKESFPLTVTSAQKNPTAFYLCASNYRGNYGYTFGSGTRLTVV.

This chain joins TRBV9 and TRBJ2-1; 12 positions match TRBD2. After removal of 4 bases from V and 9 bases from J, the junction contained 14 bases not matched to a gene. Germline V gene data show CDR1 as SGDLS and CDR2 as YYNGEE. The CDR3 totals 17 residues. The CDR3 nucleotides read TGTGCCAGCAGCCCCTGGGGGCTAGCGGGGGGGCGGGTTGAGCAGTTCTTC. Its translation: CASSPWGLAGGRVEQFF.

The chain joins TRBV7-5 to TRBJ2-1; no check of the table's D call, TRBD1, against the DNA was made. TRBV7-5 is a pseudogene segment. CDR3 length: 17 residues. CDR3 sequence (DNA): TGTGCCAGAAGCGGGCGACAGGGCGAGAAGGAATGCGATGAGCAGTTCTTC. This translates into CARSGRQGEKECDEQFF.

This clone has a single count. The chain couples TRBV5-5 to TRBJ2-1; the match to TRBD1 covers 7 bases. Trimming at V came to 9 bases and at J to 10 bases, leaving 19 bases not matched to a gene. CDR3 length: 15 amino acids. CDR1 and CDR2 (germline): SGHKS, YYEKEE (reference sequence). CDR3 protein: CATEDAGTVGGEQFF. The CDR3 coding sequence is TGTGCCACCGAAGATGCCGGGACAGTGGGCGGAGAGCAGTTCTTC.

This clone was found a few times. The chain has TRBV28 and TRBJ1-2, with 7 bases fitting TRBD1. Germline V gives CDR1 MDHEN, CDR2 SYDVKM. Trimming removed 6 bases from V and 6 bases from J; junction bases left unmatched: 4. The CDR3 loop spans 12 amino acids. CDR3 sequence: CASRVTGDGYTF. Here the CDR3 DNA reads TGTGCCAGCAGGGTCACAGGGGATGGCTACACCTTC.

The chain employs TRBV18 and TRBJ2-5, with 12 bases fitting TRBD2. J lost 3 bases, V lost 3 bases, and 11 bases had no gene match. Germline V CDR1 and CDR2: KGHSH, LQKENI. The CDR3 is made up of 18 amino acids. This CDR3 reads CASSPSAARLAGEETQYF. CDR3 DNA sequence: TGTGCCAGCTCACCCTCGGCCGCTAGACTAGCGGGGGAAGAGACCCAGTACTTC.

The J gene is TRBJ2-3, the V gene TRBV7-3; 10 bases map to TRBD1. With 1 base clipped from V and 3 bases from J, the junction kept 4 bases outside the gene matches. Looked up from germline, CDR1 is SGHTA and CDR2 is FQGTGA. CDR3 size: 16 residues. The CDR3 sequence: CASSLMGQGRTDTQYF. CDR3 nucleotides: TGTGCCAGCAGCTTAATGGGACAGGGGCGGACAGATACGCAGTATTTT.

J is TRBJ2-5 and V is TRBV28, with 7 bases aligning to TRBD1. Per the germline V gene, CDR1 is MDHEN and CDR2 is SYDVKM. V trimming: 5 bases; J trimming: 4 bases; junction bases outside the gene matches: 10. This CDR3 has 15 residues. In DNA, the CDR3 is TGTGCCAGCAGTCTCCGGACAGGTTTTTCAGAGACCCAGTACTTC. Its translation: CASSLRTGFSETQYF.

V and J are TRBV5-1 and TRBJ2-2; 10 bases align to TRBD2. Per the germline V gene, CDR1 is SGHRS and CDR2 is YFSETQ. This CDR3 has 13 residues. V lost 8 bases to trimming and J lost 4 bases; unmatched junction nucleotides: 2. The CDR3 DNA reads as TGCGCCAGTCGGACTAGCGGCACCGGGGAGCTGTTTTTT. This codes for CASRTSGTGELFF.

The V call is TRBV7-8, the J call TRBJ2-7; 7 bases agree with TRBD2. There are 13 residues in the CDR3. The J segment lost 6 bases and the V segment lost 1 base, leaving 3 bases of the junction unmatched. Germline V gene data show CDR1 as SGHVS and CDR2 as FQNEAQ. Here the CDR3 reads CASSLVGGGEQYF. In nucleotides, the CDR3 is TGTGCCAGCAGCTTAGTGGGGGGGGGCGAGCAGTACTTC.

V and J are TRBV14 and TRBJ2-7; D call uncertain. The CDR3 contains 13 residues. V gave up 0 bases and J gave up 5 bases, with 8 bases separating them. Germline-derived CDR1 and CDR2 are SGHDN and FVKESK. Here the CDR3 reads CASSQESPDEQYF. CDR3 bases: TGTGCCAGCAGCCAAGAATCCCCGGACGAGCAGTACTTC.